This T cell receptor (beta chain) was captured by sequencing in a study of response to subunit inactivated influenza vaccine. TCRdb analysed the RT-PCR reads with MiXCR anew, one entry per CDR3 protein. The data show about 780,000 distinct CDR3 sequences, about 18% seen once. Trimming took 4 bases from V and 5 from J, leaving 12 bases between them. There are 15 residues in the CDR3. CDR1 MDHEN and CDR2 SYDVKM come from the germline V gene. The specimen comprised PBMCs from blood, sampled 4 to 6 days after vaccination. V gene TRBV28 combines with J gene TRBJ1-6, with D tentatively TRBD1 (6 bases). This sequence was found in a man in his fifties who received an inactivated influenza vaccine. Here the CDR3 DNA reads TGTGCCAGCAGTTCGCCCGGGACAAATAATTCACCCCTCCACTTT. The encoded protein is CASSSPGTNNSPLHF.